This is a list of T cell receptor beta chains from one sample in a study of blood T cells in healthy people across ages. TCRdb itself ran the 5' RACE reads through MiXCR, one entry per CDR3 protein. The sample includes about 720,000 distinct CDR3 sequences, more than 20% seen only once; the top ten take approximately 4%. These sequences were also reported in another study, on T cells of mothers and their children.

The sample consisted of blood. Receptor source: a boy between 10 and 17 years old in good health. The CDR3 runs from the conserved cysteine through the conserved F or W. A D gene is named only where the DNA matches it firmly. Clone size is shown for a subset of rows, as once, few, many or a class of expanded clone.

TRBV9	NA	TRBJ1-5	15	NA	CASSPSPGSNQPQHF	TGTGCCAGCAGCCCCTCCCCGGGTAGCAATCAGCCCCAGCATTTT
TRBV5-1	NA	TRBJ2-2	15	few	CASSLDGASTGELFF	TGCGCCAGCAGCTTGGATGGGGCTAGCACCGGGGAGCTGTTTTTT
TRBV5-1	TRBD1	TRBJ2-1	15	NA	CASSSGTGIDNEQFF	TGCGCCAGCAGCTCCGGGACAGGGATCGACAATGAGCAGTTCTTC
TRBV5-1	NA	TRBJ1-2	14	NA	CASSLYGEQGGYTF	TGCGCCAGCAGCTTGTACGGGGAGCAAGGTGGCTACACCTTC
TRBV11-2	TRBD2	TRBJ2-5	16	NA	CASSLDASLAEETQYF	TGTGCCAGCAGCTTAGATGCTTCACTAGCGGAAGAGACCCAGTACTTC
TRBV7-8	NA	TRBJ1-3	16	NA	CASSFTQGTSGNTIYF	TGTGCCAGCAGCTTTACCCAGGGTACCTCTGGAAACACCATATATTTT
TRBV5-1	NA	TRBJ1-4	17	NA	CASSSDGAQLTNEKLFF	TGCGCCAGCAGCTCCGACGGAGCCCAACTAACTAATGAAAAACTGTTTTTT
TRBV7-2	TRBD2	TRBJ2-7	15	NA	CASSLAGGVRNEQYF	TGTGCCAGCAGCCTGGCGGGGGGTGTGAGGAACGAGCAGTACTTC
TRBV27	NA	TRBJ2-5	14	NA	CASSLLAPGETQYF	TGTGCCAGCAGTTTATTGGCCCCGGGGGAGACCCAGTACTTC
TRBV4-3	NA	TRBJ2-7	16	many	CASSQDAGGISYEQYF	TGCGCCAGCAGCCAAGATGCTGGGGGGATCTCCTACGAGCAGTACTTC
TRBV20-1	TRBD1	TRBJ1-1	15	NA	CSARRGQGRGTEAFF	TGCAGTGCTAGACGGGGACAGGGGAGGGGGACTGAAGCTTTCTTT
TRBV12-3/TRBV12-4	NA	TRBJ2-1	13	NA	CASSRDSPDEQFF	TGTGCCAGCAGCCGGGACTCCCCTGATGAGCAGTTCTTC
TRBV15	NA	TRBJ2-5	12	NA	CATSRVAETQYF	TGTGCCACCAGCAGGGTGGCGGAGACCCAGTACTTC
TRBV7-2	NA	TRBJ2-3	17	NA	CASSSPDKRRYTDTQYF	TGTGCCAGCAGCTCCCCCGACAAGAGGAGGTACACAGATACGCAGTATTTT
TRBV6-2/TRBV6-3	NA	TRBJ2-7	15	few	CASSYPRTDGVEQYF	TGTGCCAGCAGTTACCCAAGGACAGATGGAGTCGAGCAGTACTTC
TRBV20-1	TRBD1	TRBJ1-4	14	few	CSARRGQLNEKLFF	TGCAGTGCTAGAAGGGGACAGCTTAATGAAAAACTGTTTTTT
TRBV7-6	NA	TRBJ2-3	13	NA	CASSSGSPDTQYF	TGTGCCAGCAGTTCCGGGTCCCCAGATACGCAGTATTTT
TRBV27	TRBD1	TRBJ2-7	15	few	CASSWTGTGGSEQYF	TGTGCCAGCAGTTGGACCGGGACAGGGGGCTCCGAGCAGTACTTC
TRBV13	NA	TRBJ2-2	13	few	CASSRESTGELFF	TGTGCCAGCAGCCGGGAAAGTACCGGGGAGCTGTTTTTT
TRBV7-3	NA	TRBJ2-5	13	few	CASSSDSLETQYF	TGTGCCAGCAGCTCGGACAGCTTGGAGACCCAGTACTTC
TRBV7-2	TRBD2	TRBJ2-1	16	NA	CASSLELVGGANEQFF	TGTGCCAGCAGCTTAGAGTTAGTCGGGGGGGCGAATGAGCAGTTCTTC
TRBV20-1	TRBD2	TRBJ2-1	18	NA	CSATRGSVLAGVVDEQFF	TGCAGTGCTACAAGGGGATCGGTACTAGCGGGAGTAGTCGATGAGCAGTTCTTC
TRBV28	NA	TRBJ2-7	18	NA	CASSLTSVLPDTSYEQYF	TGTGCCAGCAGTTTAACGTCGGTACTACCGGACACCTCCTACGAGCAGTACTTC
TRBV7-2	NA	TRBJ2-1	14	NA	CASSLATTYDEQSF	TGTGCCAGCAGCTTAGCCACCACCTATGATGAGCAGTCCTTC
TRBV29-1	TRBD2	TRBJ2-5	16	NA	CSVVASGRVLSGTQYF	TGCAGCGTTGTGGCTAGCGGGAGAGTCCTAAGCGGGACCCAGTACTTC
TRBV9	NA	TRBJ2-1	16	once	CASSDSSGAPYNEQFF	TGTGCCAGCAGCGATTCCTCAGGGGCACCCTACAATGAGCAGTTCTTC